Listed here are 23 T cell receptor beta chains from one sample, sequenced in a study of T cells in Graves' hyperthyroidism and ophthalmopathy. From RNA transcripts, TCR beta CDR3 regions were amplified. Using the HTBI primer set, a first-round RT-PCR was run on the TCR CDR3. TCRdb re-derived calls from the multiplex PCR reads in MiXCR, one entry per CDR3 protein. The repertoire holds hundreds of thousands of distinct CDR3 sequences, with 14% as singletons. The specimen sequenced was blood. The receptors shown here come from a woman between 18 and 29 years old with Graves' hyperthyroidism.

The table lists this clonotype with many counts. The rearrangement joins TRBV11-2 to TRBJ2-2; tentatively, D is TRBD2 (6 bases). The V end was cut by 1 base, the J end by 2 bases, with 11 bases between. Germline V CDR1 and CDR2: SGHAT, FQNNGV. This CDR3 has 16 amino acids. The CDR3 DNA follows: TGTGCCAGCAGCTTAGTACCGGGACTTAACACCGGGGAGCTGTTTTTT. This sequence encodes CASSLVPGLNTGELFF.

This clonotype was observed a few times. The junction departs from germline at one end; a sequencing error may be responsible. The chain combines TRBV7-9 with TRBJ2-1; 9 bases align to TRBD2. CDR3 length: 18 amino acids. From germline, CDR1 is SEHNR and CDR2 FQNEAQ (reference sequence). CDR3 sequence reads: CASSLTVLAGTSYNEQFF. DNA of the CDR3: TGTGCCAGCAGCTTAACGGTCCTAGCGGGAACTTCCTACAATGAACAGTTCTTC.

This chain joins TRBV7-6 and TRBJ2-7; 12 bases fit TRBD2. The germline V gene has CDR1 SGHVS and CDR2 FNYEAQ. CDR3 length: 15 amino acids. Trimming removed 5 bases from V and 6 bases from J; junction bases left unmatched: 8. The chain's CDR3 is CASSLGTSGQSEQYF. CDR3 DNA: TGTGCCAGCAGCCTAGGGACTAGCGGGCAGAGCGAGCAGTACTTC.

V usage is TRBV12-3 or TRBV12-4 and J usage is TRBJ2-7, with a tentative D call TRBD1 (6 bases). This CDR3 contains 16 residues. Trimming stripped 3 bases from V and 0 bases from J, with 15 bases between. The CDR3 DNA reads TGTGCCAGCAGTTTTGGGCCAGGGGTCGCCTCCTACGAGCAGTACTTC. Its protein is CASSFGPGVASYEQYF.

This chain's CDR3 is CSAGSGTTAYEQYF. For the CDR3, the DNA is TGCAGTGCTGGTTCCGGGACAACCGCCTACGAGCAGTACTTC. V and J are TRBV20-1 and TRBJ2-7; possibly TRBD1 for D (6 bases). V was clipped by 5 bases and J by 2 bases, with 16 bases between them. The CDR3 covers 14 residues. Germline values: CDR1 DFQATT, CDR2 SNEGSKA (reference sequence).

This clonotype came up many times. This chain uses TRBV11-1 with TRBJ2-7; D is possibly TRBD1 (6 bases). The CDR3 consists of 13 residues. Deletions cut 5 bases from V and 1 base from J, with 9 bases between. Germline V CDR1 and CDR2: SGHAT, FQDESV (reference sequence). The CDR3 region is CASSETGSYEQYF. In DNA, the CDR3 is TGTGCCAGCAGCGAGACAGGTTCCTACGAGCAGTACTTC. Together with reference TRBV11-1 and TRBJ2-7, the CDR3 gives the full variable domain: EAEVAQSPRYKITEKSQAVAFWCDPISGHATLYWYRQILGQGPELLVQFQDESVVDDSQLPKDRFSAERLKGVDSTLKIQPAELGDSAMYLCASSETGSYEQYFGPGTRLTVT.

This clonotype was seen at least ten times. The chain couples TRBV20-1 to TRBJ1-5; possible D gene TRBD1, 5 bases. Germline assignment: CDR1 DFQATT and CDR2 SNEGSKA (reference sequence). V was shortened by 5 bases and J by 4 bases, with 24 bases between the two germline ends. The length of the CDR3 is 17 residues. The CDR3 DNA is TGCAGTGCTCCCCGGGACGGGACTACCTCGGCGAATCAGCCCCAGCATTTT. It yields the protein CSAPRDGTTSANQPQHF.

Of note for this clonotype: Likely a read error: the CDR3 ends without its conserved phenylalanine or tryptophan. CDR3 nucleotide sequence: TGTGCCAGCAGCCAAGATTACAGCTTCTATGGCTACACCTCC. Protein sequence: CASSQDYSFYGYTS. The chain uses TRBV14 and TRBJ1-2; D remains unclear. The CDR3 consists of 14 residues. Germline CDR1 SGHDN, CDR2 FVKESK. V was clipped by 0 bases and J by 4 bases, with 9 bases between them.

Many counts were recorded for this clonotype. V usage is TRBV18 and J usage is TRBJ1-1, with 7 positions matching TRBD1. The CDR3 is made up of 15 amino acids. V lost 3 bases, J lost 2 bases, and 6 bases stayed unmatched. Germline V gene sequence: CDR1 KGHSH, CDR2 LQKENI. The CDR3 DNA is TGTGCCAGCTCACCTCAGGGACAGCTAAACACTGAAGCTTTCTTT. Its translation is CASSPQGQLNTEAFF.

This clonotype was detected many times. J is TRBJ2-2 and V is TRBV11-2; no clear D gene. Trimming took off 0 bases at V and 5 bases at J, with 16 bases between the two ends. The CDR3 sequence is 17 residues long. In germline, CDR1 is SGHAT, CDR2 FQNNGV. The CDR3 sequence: CASSLEAETASTGELFF. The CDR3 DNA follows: TGTGCCAGCAGCTTAGAGGCCGAGACCGCGAGTACCGGGGAGCTGTTTTTT.

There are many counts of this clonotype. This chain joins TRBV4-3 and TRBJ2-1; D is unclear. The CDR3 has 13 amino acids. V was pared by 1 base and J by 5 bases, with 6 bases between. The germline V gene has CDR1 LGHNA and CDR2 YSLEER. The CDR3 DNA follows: TGCGCCAGCAGCCAAGGAACAGACAATGAGCAGTTCTTC. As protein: CASSQGTDNEQFF.

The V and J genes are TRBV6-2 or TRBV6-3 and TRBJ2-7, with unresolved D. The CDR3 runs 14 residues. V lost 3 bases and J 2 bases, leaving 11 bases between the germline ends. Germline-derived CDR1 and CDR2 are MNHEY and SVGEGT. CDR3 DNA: TGTGCCAGCAGTTATTGGCCCTCTACCTACGAGCAGTACTTC. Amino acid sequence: CASSYWPSTYEQYF.

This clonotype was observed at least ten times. For the CDR3, the DNA is TGTGCCAGCAGTCCGGTCGATACCTACGAGCAGTACTTC. It specifies CASSPVDTYEQYF. This rearrangement joins TRBV28 to TRBJ2-7, with D uncertain. There are 13 residues in the CDR3. Looked up from germline, CDR1 is MDHEN and CDR2 is SYDVKM. Trimming shortened V by 5 bases and J by 2 bases, and 10 bases separated the two germline ends. Complete variable domain (other parts from reference TRBV28 and TRBJ2-7): DVKVTQSSRYLVKRTGEKVFLECVQDMDHENMFWYRQDPGLGLRLIYFSYDVKMKEKGDIPEGYSVSREKKERFSLILESASTNQTSMYLCASSPVDTYEQYFGPGTRLTVT.

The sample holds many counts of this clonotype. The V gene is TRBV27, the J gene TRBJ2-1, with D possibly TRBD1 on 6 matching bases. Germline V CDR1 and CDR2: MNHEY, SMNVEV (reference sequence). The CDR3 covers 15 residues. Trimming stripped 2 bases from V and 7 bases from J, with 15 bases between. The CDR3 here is CASSLQANRGNEQFF. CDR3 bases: TGTGCCAGCAGTTTACAAGCGAATAGGGGGAATGAGCAGTTCTTC.

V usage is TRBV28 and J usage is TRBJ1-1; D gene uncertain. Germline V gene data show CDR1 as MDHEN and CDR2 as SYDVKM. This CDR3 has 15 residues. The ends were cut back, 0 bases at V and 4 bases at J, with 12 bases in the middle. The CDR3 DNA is TGTGCCAGCAGTTTATGGTCGGGAGGCGGCACTGAAGCTTTCTTT. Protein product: CASSLWSGGGTEAFF. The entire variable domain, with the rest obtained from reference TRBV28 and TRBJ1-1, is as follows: DVKVTQSSRYLVKRTGEKVFLECVQDMDHENMFWYRQDPGLGLRLIYFSYDVKMKEKGDIPEGYSVSREKKERFSLILESASTNQTSMYLCASSLWSGGGTEAFFGQGTRLTVV.

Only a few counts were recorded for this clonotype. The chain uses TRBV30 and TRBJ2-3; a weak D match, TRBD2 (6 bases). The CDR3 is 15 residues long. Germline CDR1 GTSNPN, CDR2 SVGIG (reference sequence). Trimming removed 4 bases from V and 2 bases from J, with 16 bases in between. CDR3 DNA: TGTGCCTGGATTCGCGGGACGGCTGTCACAGATACGCAGTATTTT. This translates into CAWIRGTAVTDTQYF.

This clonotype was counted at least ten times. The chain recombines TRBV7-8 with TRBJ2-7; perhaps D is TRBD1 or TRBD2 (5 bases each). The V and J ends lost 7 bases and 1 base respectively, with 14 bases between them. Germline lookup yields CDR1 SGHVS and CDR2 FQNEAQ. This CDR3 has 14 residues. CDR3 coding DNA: TGTGCCAGCATCCGGGACGGATATTCCTACGAGCAGTACTTC. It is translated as CASIRDGYSYEQYF.

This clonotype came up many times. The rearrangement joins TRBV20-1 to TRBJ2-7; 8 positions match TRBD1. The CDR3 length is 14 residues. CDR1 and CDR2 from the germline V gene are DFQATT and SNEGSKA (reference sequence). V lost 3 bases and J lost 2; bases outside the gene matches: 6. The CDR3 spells CSARATQGAYEQYF. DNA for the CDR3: TGCAGTGCTAGGGCTACACAGGGGGCCTACGAGCAGTACTTC.

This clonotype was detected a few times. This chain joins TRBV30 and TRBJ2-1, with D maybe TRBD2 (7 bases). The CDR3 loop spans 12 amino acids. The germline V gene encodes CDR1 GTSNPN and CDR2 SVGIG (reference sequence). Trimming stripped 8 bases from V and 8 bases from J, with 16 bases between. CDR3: CAAGASIDEQFF. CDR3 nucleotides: TGTGCCGCGGGGGCTAGCATCGATGAGCAGTTCTTC. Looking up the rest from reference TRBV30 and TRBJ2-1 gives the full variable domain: SQTIHQWPATLVQPVGSPLSLECTVEGTSNPNLYWYRQAAGRGLQLLFYSVGIGQISSEVPQNLSASRPQDRQFILSSKKLLLSDSGFYLCAAGASIDEQFFGPGTRLTVL.

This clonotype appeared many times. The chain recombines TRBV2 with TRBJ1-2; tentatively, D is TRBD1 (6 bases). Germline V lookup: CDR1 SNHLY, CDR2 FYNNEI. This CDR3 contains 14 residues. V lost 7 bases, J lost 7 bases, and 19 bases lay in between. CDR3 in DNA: TGTGCCAGCACCGATGAAGGGGGTGTGGGTGGCTACACCTTC. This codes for CASTDEGGVGGYTF.

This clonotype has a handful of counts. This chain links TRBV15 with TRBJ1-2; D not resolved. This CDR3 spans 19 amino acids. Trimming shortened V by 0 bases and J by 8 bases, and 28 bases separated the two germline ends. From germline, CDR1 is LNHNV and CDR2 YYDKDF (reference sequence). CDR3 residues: CATSRDQRRTLIPGYGYTF. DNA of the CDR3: TGTGCCACCAGCAGAGATCAGAGGAGGACCCTCATCCCTGGGTACGGCTACACCTTC.

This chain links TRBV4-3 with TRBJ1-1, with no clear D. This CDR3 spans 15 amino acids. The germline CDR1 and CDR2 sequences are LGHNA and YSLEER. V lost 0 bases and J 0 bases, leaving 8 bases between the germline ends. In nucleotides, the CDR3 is TGCGCCAGCAGCCAAGATCCGCGAATGAACACTGAAGCTTTCTTT. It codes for CASSQDPRMNTEAFF.

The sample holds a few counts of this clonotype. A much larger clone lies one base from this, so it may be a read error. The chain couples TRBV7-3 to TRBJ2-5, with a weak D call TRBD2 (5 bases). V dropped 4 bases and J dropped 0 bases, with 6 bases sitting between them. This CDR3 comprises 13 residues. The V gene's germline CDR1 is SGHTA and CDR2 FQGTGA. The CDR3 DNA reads TGTGCCAGCAGCTCGACTAACCAAGAGACCCAGTACTTC. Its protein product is CASSSTNQETQYF.